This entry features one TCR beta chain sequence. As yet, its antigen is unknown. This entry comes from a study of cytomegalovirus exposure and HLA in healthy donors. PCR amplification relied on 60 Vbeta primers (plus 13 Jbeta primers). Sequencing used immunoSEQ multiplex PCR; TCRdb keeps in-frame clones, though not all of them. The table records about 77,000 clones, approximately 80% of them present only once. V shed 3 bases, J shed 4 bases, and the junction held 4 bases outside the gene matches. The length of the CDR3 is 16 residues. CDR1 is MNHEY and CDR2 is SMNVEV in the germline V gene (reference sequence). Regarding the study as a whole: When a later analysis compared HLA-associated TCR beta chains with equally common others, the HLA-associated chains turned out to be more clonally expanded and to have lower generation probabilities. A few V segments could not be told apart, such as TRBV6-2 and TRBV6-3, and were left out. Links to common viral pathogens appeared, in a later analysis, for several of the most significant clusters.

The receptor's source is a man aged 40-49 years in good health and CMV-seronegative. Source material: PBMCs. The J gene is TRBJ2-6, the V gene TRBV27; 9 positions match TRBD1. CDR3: CASSLTGGDGANVLTF. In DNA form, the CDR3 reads TGTGCCAGCAGTTTGACAGGGGGGGACGGGGCCAACGTCCTGACTTTC.